Listed below are T cell receptor beta chains from one sample, sequenced in a study of vaccination effects on CD4 cells after COVID-19. Antigens of these TCRs are unknown. Repertoires were generated with immunoSEQ multiplex PCR, while TCRdb's copy carries only in-frame clones and drops some. The sample contains about 74,000 clones, about 74% of which appear only once. The source material was CD4+ T cells from PBMCs cultured without peptide, sampled before COVID-19 vaccination. The source of these receptors is a human donor who received a COVID-19 vaccine. Each CDR3 is given with its conserved first and last residue. The D gene is left open where the match is weak. Rows may omit the clone size; those that give it use once, few, many or a size class.

>TRBJ1-1|.|TRBV19|.
TGTGCCAGTAGTATCCCCCAATTTGGGGCTGAAGCTTTCTTT
CASSIPQFGAEAFF
>TRBJ2-2|.|TRBV5-1|.
TGCGCCAGCAGCTTGGAAGGAGTCGGGGAGCTGTTTTTT
CASSLEGVGELFF
>TRBJ1-1|.|TRBV6-2/TRBV6-3|TRBD1
TGTGCCAGCAGTTACCCCGTCTCCCTAAGGGGGCTGAACACTGAAGCTTTCTTT
CASSYPVSLRGLNTEAFF
>TRBJ1-2|.|TRBV19|.
TGTGCCAGTAGTATAGTCGGTGGACCGAACTATGGCTACACCTTC
CASSIVGGPNYGYTF
>TRBJ1-1|.|TRBV5-1|TRBD1
TGCGCCAGCAGCTTGGACCAGGGGGCTGAAGCTTTCTTT
CASSLDQGAEAFF
>TRBJ1-2|.|TRBV3-1/TRBV3-2|.
TGTGCCAGCACCACGGGGGGGGCTAACTATGGCTACACCTTC
CASTTGGANYGYTF
>TRBJ1-2|.|TRBV6-5|.
TGTGCCAGCAGTTCAAACCTCATTTCCTATGGCTACACCTTC
CASSSNLISYGYTF
>TRBJ2-5|.|TRBV6-6|TRBD1
TGTGCCAGCAGTTCAGTGACAGGGTTCGGGACCCAGTACTTC
CASSSVTGFGTQYF
>TRBJ2-1|.|TRBV5-1|TRBD2
TGCGCCAGCAGCGGGGGGGCCTACAATGAGCAGTTCTTC
CASSGGAYNEQFF
>TRBJ2-5|.|TRBV5-1|TRBD1
TGCGCCAGCAGTATATTGACAGGGTATCAAGAGACCCAGTACTTC
CASSILTGYQETQYF
>TRBJ1-1|few|TRBV19|.
TGTGCCAGTAGTATAAGTTGGGCAGCGAACACTGAAGCTTTCTTT
CASSISWAANTEAFF
>TRBJ1-3|.|TRBV4-1|.
TGCGCCAGCAGCCGAGGGGTCTCTGGAAACACCATATATTTT
CASSRGVSGNTIYF
>TRBJ2-5|.|TRBV9|.
TGTGCCAGCAGCGTATTGGGGGCCCCCGGAGAGACCCAGTACTTC
CASSVLGAPGETQYF
>TRBJ2-3|.|TRBV5-1|.
TGCGCCAGCAGCTTTTTGCTACGCACAGATACGCAGTATTTT
CASSFLLRTDTQYF
>TRBJ1-5|.|TRBV5-8|TRBD1
TGTGCCAGCAGCTTGGGGGCTGGGACAGACAACCAGCCCCAGCATTTT
CASSLGAGTDNQPQHF
>TRBJ1-3|.|TRBV7-8|.
TGTGCCAGCAGCTTAGTGGGCGGAACTGGAAACACCATATATTTT
CASSLVGGTGNTIYF
>TRBJ1-2|few|TRBV14|TRBD1
TGTGCCAGCAGCCGAGGGACAGTTGCTAACTATGGCTACACCTTC
CASSRGTVANYGYTF
>TRBJ1-2|.|TRBV6-2/TRBV6-3|.
TGTGCCAGCAGTTTTAATAACTATGGCTACACCTTC
CASSFNNYGYTF
>TRBJ2-5|.|TRBV10-2|.
TGCGCCAGCAGTGGGGCAGGCCCAACGCAAGAGACCCAGTACTTC
CASSGAGPTQETQYF
>TRBJ1-5|.|TRBV2|.
TGTGCCAGCAGTGAATCCAGATATTCCAATCAGCCCCAGCATTTT
CASSESRYSNQPQHF
>TRBJ1-1|.|TRBV7-2|.
TGTGCCAGCAGCTATAAACAGGGTGGGGACACTGAAGCTTTCTTT
CASSYKQGGDTEAFF
>TRBJ1-5|.|TRBV19|.
TGTGCCAGTAATATACGTAATCAGCCCCAGCATTTT
CASNIRNQPQHF